This passage covers 21 T cell receptor beta chains from one sample sequenced in a study of control samples from healthy donors and cancer patients. The data were produced by immunoSEQ multiplex PCR, yet TCRdb's version contains in-frame clones alone and is incomplete. The sample carries more than 85,000 clones, roughly 94% recorded once. Material: blood. The receptors come from a woman aged 18-30 years in good health.

The chain combines TRBV7-9 with TRBJ2-1; 13 bases map to TRBD2. Losses at the gene ends were 2 bases for V and 8 bases for J; bases not matched to a gene: 12. Germline V gives CDR1 SEHNR, CDR2 FQNEAQ (reference sequence). This CDR3 is built from 18 residues. The CDR3 sequence: CASSLTGLAGNPGYEQFF. DNA of the CDR3: TGTGCCAGCAGCTTAACGGGACTAGCGGGAAATCCGGGCTATGAGCAGTTCTTC.

This rearrangement joins TRBV25-1 to TRBJ1-2; no clear D gene. CDR1 is MGHDK and CDR2 is SYGVNS in the germline V gene. Trimming shortened V by 6 bases and J by 4 bases, and 6 bases separated the two germline ends. This CDR3 has 11 amino acids. This chain's CDR3 is CASSALYGYTF. In nucleotides, the CDR3 is TGTGCCAGCAGCGCGCTCTATGGCTACACCTTC.

This chain uses TRBV25-1 with TRBJ2-1; no reliable D call. Germline lookup yields CDR1 MGHDK and CDR2 SYGVNS. The V and J ends lost 4 bases and 2 bases respectively, with 0 bases between them. The CDR3 spans 11 residues. This chain's CDR3 is CASSAYNEQFF. As DNA, the CDR3 is TGTGCCAGCAGTGCCTACAATGAGCAGTTCTTC.

The rearrangement uses TRBV6-4 and TRBJ2-1; tentative D call: TRBD1 (7 bases). Germline assignment: CDR1 MRHNA and CDR2 SNTAGT. This CDR3 contains 16 residues. The V gene lost 2 bases and the J gene lost 10 bases, with 21 bases spanning the gap. CDR3 coding DNA: TGTGCCAGCAGTGACAGGGGAGGACCCTCCAGGGGGGAGCAGTTCTTC. It translates to CASSDRGGPSRGEQFF.

This chain links TRBV7-2 with TRBJ2-7; no firm D call. The CDR3 has 13 residues. V lost 5 bases and J lost 5, with 13 bases in between. CDR1 SGHTA and CDR2 FQGNSA come from the germline V gene. The CDR3 protein is CASSPYRTHEQYF. In DNA, the CDR3 is TGTGCCAGCAGCCCCTACCGTACCCACGAGCAGTACTTC.

J is TRBJ1-3 and V is TRBV11-3; D is perhaps TRBD1 (6 bases). From germline, CDR1 is SGHNT and CDR2 YENEEA. The CDR3 is 15 amino acids. V lost 1 base and J 2 bases, leaving 9 bases between the germline ends. This CDR3 is CASSLAPGAGNTIYF. For the CDR3, the DNA is TGTGCCAGCAGCTTAGCTCCAGGGGCTGGAAACACCATATATTTT.

In this sample, this clone turned up a few times. The DNA for the CDR3 is TGTGCCAGCAGCTTAGCGACTAGCGGGGGGGCCAGCTCCTACAATGAGCAGTTCTTC. This encodes CASSLATSGGASSYNEQFF. V is TRBV7-6 and J is TRBJ2-1, with 14 bases identical to TRBD2. The CDR3 covers 19 residues. CDR1 is SGHVS and CDR2 is FNYEAQ in the germline V gene. V shed 0 bases and J 0 bases; nucleotides not matched to a gene: 4.

The chain employs TRBV10-3 and TRBJ2-3; 10 bases align to TRBD2. Looked up from germline, CDR1 is ENHRY and CDR2 is SYGVKD. V trimming: 2 bases; J trimming: 3 bases; junction bases outside the gene matches: 11. CDR3 size: 18 residues. The CDR3 DNA reads as TGTGCCATCAGTGAGACTTCCCCGGCTAGCGGGGGTACAGATACGCAGTATTTT. Translated: CAISETSPASGGTDTQYF.

The chain has TRBV4-1 and TRBJ1-1; D gene unclear. The CDR3 totals 14 residues. V gave up 0 bases and J gave up 10 bases, with 15 bases separating them. The germline V gene encodes CDR1 MGHRA and CDR2 YSYEKL. CDR3 bases: TGCGCCAGCAGCCAAGATTCGGGTATTGTGAGAGCTTTCTTT. Protein product: CASSQDSGIVRAFF.

The chain couples TRBV6-4 to TRBJ2-2, with a possible D match to TRBD1 (6 bases). The CDR3 sequence is 14 residues long. The V and J ends lost 6 bases and 5 bases respectively, with 13 bases between them. Germline V gene lookup returns CDR1 MRHNA and CDR2 SNTAGT. The CDR3 DNA reads as TGTGCCAGCAGCTCAGAGGGGGAGACCGGGGAGCTGTTTTTT. Translating gives CASSSEGETGELFF.

The chain employs TRBV9 and TRBJ2-1, with 16 bases that match TRBD2. Germline V gives CDR1 SGDLS, CDR2 YYNGEE. V was pared by 3 bases and J by 7 bases, with 13 bases of the junction left unmatched. This CDR3 is built from 19 residues. Here the CDR3 DNA reads TGTGCCAGCAGCGGGCAGGGACTAGCGGGAGGGCTCCCGGGAAATGAGCAGTTCTTC. It yields the protein CASSGQGLAGGLPGNEQFF.

This sequence joins TRBV28 and TRBJ2-7; the D gene is possibly TRBD2 (6 bases). From germline, CDR1 is MDHEN and CDR2 SYDVKM. This CDR3 has 14 residues. Deletions cut 6 bases from V and 2 bases from J, with 14 bases between. The CDR3 nucleotides read TGTGCCAGCAGCCGGGGAGGCAGCCCCTACGAGCAGTACTTC. Its translation: CASSRGGSPYEQYF.

The chain links TRBV19 to TRBJ1-2; D not certain. CDR3 length: 14 residues. CDR1 LNHDA and CDR2 SQIVND come from the germline V gene (reference sequence). Trimming pared 6 bases from V and 3 bases from J, leaving 14 bases between. The CDR3 here is CASRIQLWDYGYTF. DNA for the CDR3: TGTGCCAGTAGAATACAGCTGTGGGACTATGGCTACACCTTC.

Written as DNA, the CDR3 is TGTGCCAGCAGTTTGGAGGGGGGGGGAACTGAAGCTTTCTTT. Protein: CASSLEGGGTEAFF. The chain couples TRBV27 to TRBJ1-1; possible D gene TRBD1, 6 bases. Trimming shortened V by 3 bases and J by 5 bases, and 13 bases separated the two germline ends. The CDR3 has 14 residues. CDR1 is MNHEY, CDR2 SMNVEV, per germline (reference sequence).

The rearrangement links TRBV29-1 to TRBJ2-3; D gene unclear. V shed 3 bases and J shed 1 base, with 14 bases lying between them. CDR1 is SQVTM and CDR2 is ANQGSEA in the germline V gene. This CDR3 has 15 residues. CDR3 coding DNA: TGCAGCGTTGAGGGGTGCCGCCCCCGCACAGATACGCAGTATTTT. It is translated as CSVEGCRPRTDTQYF.

The V call is TRBV7-2, the J call TRBJ1-2, with 7 bases that match TRBD1. With V trimmed by 1 base and J by 3 bases, 2 bases remained unmatched. CDR1 is SGHTA, CDR2 FQGNSA, per germline. The CDR3 extends over 14 amino acids. CDR3 nucleotides: TGTGCCAGCAGCTTAGTCGGGACAGACTATGGCTACACCTTC. This encodes CASSLVGTDYGYTF. Supplemented by reference TRBV7-2 and TRBJ1-2, the full variable domain reads GAGVSQSPSNKVTEKGKDVELRCDPISGHTALYWYRQSLGQGLEFLIYFQGNSAPDKSGLPSDRFSAERTGGSVSTLTIQRTQQEDSAVYLCASSLVGTDYGYTFGSGTRLTVV.

V and J are TRBV6-5 and TRBJ2-3, with D possibly matching TRBD2 (6 bases). V was pared by 1 base and J by 0 bases, with 11 bases between. The CDR3 has 16 amino acids. Germline loops: CDR1 MNHEY, CDR2 SVGAGI. CDR3 sequence: CASSYFGGTSTDTQYF. The CDR3 DNA sequence: TGTGCCAGCAGTTACTTTGGCGGGACGAGCACAGATACGCAGTATTTT.

The chain employs TRBV3-1 (or the pseudogene TRBV3-2) and TRBJ1-1; D perhaps matches TRBD1 (5 bases). V was pared by 0 bases and J by 5 bases, with 13 bases between. The CDR3 contains 15 residues. CDR1 and CDR2 (germline): LGHDT, YNNKEL (reference sequence). Here the CDR3 DNA reads TGTGCCAGCAGCCAAGAGGGACTGCCCAGGACTGAAGCTTTCTTT. Its protein product is CASSQEGLPRTEAFF.

The genes are TRBV18 and TRBJ2-5; D unclear. Between the trimmed V and J ends, which lost 2 bases and 2 bases, there was a span of 3 bases. This CDR3 comprises 12 residues. Germline assignment: CDR1 KGHSH and CDR2 LQKENI. CDR3 sequence reads: CASSPVQETQYF. In DNA form, the CDR3 reads TGTGCCAGCTCACCAGTACAAGAGACCCAGTACTTC.

The rearrangement joins TRBV29-1 to TRBJ1-1; weak D call: TRBD1 (6 bases). The V and J ends lost 6 bases and 7 bases respectively, with 15 bases between them. The germline CDR1 and CDR2 sequences are SQVTM and ANQGSEA. This CDR3 has 12 residues. The CDR3 DNA reads TGCAGCGTAAGGCGAGGGACAAATGAAGCTTTCTTT. This encodes CSVRRGTNEAFF.

This sequence joins TRBV15 and TRBJ1-3; possibly TRBD1 for D (5 bases). V lost 1 base and J lost 0, with 10 bases in between. CDR1 and CDR2 (germline): LNHNV, YYDKDF (reference sequence). This CDR3 comprises 16 residues. CDR3: CATSRGWGGSGNTIYF. CDR3 coding DNA: TGTGCCACCAGCAGAGGGTGGGGGGGCTCTGGAAACACCATATATTTT.